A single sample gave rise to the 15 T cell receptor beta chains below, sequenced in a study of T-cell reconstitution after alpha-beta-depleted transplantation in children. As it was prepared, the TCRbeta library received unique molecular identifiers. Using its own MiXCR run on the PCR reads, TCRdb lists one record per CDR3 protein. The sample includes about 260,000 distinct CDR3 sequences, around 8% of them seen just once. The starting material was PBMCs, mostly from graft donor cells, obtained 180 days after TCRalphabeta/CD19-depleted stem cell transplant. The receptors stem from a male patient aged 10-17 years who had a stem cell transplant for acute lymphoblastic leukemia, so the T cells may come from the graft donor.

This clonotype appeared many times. In DNA, the CDR3 is TGTGCCAGCAGTCGCCGGGACAGGGTGCCCCTAGAAAATTCACCCCTCCACTTT. It translates to CASSRRDRVPLENSPLHF. The chain uses TRBV6-1 and TRBJ1-6, with TRBD1 matching 9 bases. The ends lost 5 bases at V and 7 bases at J; junction bases unmatched: 15. Looked up from germline, CDR1 is MNHNS and CDR2 is SASEGT. The CDR3 covers 18 residues.

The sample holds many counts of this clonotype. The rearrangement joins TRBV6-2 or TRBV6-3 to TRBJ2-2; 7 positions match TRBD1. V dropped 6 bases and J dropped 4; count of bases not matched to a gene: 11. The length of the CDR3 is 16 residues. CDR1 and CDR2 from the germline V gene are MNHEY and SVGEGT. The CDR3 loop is CASRLRQGQRTGELFF. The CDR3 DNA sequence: TGTGCCAGCAGACTTCGACAGGGCCAGCGCACCGGGGAGCTGTTTTTT.

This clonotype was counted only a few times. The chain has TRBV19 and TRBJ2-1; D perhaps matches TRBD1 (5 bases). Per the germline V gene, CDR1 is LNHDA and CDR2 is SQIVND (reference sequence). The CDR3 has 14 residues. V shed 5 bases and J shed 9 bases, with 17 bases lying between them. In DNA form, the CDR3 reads TGTGCCAGTAGTGGCCGGACACCCCTTGGTGAGCAGTTCTTC. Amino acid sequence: CASSGRTPLGEQFF.

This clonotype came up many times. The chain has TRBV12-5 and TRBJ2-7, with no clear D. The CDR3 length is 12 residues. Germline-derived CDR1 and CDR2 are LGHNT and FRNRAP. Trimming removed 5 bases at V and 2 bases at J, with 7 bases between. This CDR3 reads CASGLSAYEQYF. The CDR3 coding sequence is TGTGCTAGTGGTCTCTCGGCCTACGAGCAGTACTTC.

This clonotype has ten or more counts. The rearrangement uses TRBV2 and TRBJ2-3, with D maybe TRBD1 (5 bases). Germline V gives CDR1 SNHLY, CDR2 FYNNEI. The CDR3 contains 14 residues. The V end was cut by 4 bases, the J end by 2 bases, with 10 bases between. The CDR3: CASSVNRPTDTQYF. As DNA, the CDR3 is TGTGCCAGCAGTGTTAACAGGCCCACAGATACGCAGTATTTT.

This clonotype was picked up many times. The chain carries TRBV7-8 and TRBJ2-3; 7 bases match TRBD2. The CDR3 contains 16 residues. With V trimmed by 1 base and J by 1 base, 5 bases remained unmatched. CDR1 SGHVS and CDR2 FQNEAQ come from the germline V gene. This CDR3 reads CASSLVPAGGTDTQYF. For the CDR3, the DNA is TGTGCCAGCAGCTTAGTTCCGGCGGGGGGCACAGATACGCAGTATTTT.

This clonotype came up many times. CDR3: CASSARDRAHLAGGKGPAGEQFF. DNA of the CDR3: TGTGCCAGCAGTGCGAGGGACAGGGCGCACCTAGCGGGAGGAAAGGGCCCAGCCGGTGAGCAGTTCTTC. The chain couples TRBV2 to TRBJ2-1, with TRBD2 matching over 11 bases. Germline CDR1 reads SNHLY; CDR2 reads FYNNEI. The CDR3 runs 23 residues. V lost 4 bases, J lost 9 bases, and 32 bases stayed unmatched.

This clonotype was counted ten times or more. For the CDR3, the DNA is TGTGCCAGCAGTCCTTCGTTGGGGACAGCCAAAAACATTCAGTACTTC. Protein: CASSPSLGTAKNIQYF. The genes are TRBV28 and TRBJ2-4; D may be TRBD1 or TRBD2 (5 bases each). Germline V gene sequence: CDR1 MDHEN, CDR2 SYDVKM. V gave up 5 bases and J gave up 0 bases, with 14 bases separating them. This CDR3 region has 16 residues. The full variable domain, its missing parts supplied by reference TRBV28 and TRBJ2-4, is DVKVTQSSRYLVKRTGEKVFLECVQDMDHENMFWYRQDPGLGLRLIYFSYDVKMKEKGDIPEGYSVSREKKERFSLILESASTNQTSMYLCASSPSLGTAKNIQYFGAGTRLSVL.

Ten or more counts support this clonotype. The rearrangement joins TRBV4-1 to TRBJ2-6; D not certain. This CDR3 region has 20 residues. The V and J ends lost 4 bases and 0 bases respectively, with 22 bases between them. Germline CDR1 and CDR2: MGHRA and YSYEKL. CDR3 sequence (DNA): TGCGCCAGCAGCCCTGAGACCCTATGGACGGAAAACTCTGGGGCCAACGTCCTGACTTTC. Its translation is CASSPETLWTENSGANVLTF.

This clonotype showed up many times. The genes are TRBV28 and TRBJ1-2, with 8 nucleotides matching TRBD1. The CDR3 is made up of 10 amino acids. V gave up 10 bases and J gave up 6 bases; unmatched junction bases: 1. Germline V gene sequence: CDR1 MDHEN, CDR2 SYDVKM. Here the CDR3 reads CAIRGHGYTF. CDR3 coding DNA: TGTGCCATCAGGGGGCATGGCTACACCTTC.

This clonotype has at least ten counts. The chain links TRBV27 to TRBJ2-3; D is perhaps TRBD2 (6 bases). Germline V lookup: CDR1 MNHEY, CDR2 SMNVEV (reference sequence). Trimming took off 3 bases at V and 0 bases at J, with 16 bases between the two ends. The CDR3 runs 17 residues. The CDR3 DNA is TGTGCCAGCAGTTTTGTATTCGGGAGTGAAAGCACAGATACGCAGTATTTT. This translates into CASSFVFGSESTDTQYF.

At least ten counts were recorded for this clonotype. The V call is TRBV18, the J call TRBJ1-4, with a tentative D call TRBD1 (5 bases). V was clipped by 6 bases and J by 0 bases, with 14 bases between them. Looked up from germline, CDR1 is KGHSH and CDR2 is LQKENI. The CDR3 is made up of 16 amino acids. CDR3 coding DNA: TGTGCCAGCTCTACGACAGCCTTTGCAACTAATGAAAAACTGTTTTTT. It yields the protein CASSTTAFATNEKLFF.

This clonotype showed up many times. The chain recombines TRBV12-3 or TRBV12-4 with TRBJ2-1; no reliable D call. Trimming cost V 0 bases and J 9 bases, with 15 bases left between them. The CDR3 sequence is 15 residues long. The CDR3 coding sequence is TGTGCCAGCAGTTTAGCGCTAAGGGCAACAAGTGAGCAGTTCTTC. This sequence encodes CASSLALRATSEQFF.

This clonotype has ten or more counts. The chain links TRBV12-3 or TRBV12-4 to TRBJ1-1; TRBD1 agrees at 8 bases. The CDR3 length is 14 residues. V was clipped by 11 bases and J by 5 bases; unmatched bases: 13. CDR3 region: CAADRGLPGTEAFF. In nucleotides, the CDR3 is TGTGCCGCTGACAGGGGCCTCCCGGGGACTGAAGCTTTCTTT.

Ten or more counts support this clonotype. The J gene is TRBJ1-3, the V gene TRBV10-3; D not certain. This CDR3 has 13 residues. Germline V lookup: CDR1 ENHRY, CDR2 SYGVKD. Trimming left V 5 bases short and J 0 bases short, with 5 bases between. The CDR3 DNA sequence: TGTGCCATCAGTCTCGGCTCTGGAAACACCATATATTTT. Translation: CAISLGSGNTIYF.